This entry features one T cell receptor (beta chain) sequence. The data were taken from a study of blood T cell repertoires in COVID-19. Study context: T cells, B-cell-depleted T cells, or PBMCs provided the cDNA or gDNA that served as material.

Repertoires were generated with immunoSEQ multiplex PCR, while TCRdb's copy carries only in-frame clones and drops some. The data hold about 100,000 clones, with 80% to 85% observed a single time. Unmatched junction bases numbered 4, after V lost 3 bases and J lost 6 bases. Germline V lookup: CDR1 SGHVS, CDR2 FNYEAQ. There are 15 residues in the CDR3. This sequence joins TRBV7-6 and TRBJ2-1; TRBD2 matches at 11 bases. The sequenced sample consisted of peripheral blood. The receptor was derived from a man in his sixties or seventies with acute or convalescent COVID-19. CDR3 nucleotides: TGTGCCAGCAGCTTGGTTAGCGGGGGGGCCAATGAGCAGTTCTTC. The encoded protein is CASSLVSGGANEQFF. The full variable domain, rest sourced from reference TRBV7-6 and TRBJ2-1, is GAGVSQSPRYKVTKRGQDVALRCDPISGHVSLYWYRQALGQGPEFLTYFNYEAQQDKSGLPNDRFSAERPEGSISTLTIQRTEQRDSAMYRCASSLVSGGANEQFFGPGTRLTVL.